This T cell receptor beta chain derives from a study of blood T cell repertoires in COVID-19. On the study more broadly: Samples taken during acute and convalescent COVID-19 were collected in the United States, Italy and Spain.

Original processing methods: Quantification of nucleated cells was approximated via reference gene primer amplification. The protocol was immunoSEQ multiplex PCR, while the TCRdb copy is restricted to in-frame clones and leaves out a portion. The V and J calls and the clone size are those of that table, but D and trimming were determined from the DNA. The sample has 120,000 or so clones, around three quarters seen once. Looked up from germline, CDR1 is SGHNT and CDR2 is YYREEE (reference sequence). The V end lost 0 bases, the J end lost 4 bases, and 11 bases lay between the germline ends. CDR3 length equals 15 residues.

V gene TRBV5-4 combines with J gene TRBJ2-1; no reliable D call. This clonotype was sampled from a man in his forties with active or convalescent COVID-19. Sequenced input: peripheral blood. Here the CDR3 DNA reads TGTGCCAGCAGCTTGGGGCGGATGTTGTACAATGAGCAGTTCTTC. It is translated as CASSLGRMLYNEQFF.